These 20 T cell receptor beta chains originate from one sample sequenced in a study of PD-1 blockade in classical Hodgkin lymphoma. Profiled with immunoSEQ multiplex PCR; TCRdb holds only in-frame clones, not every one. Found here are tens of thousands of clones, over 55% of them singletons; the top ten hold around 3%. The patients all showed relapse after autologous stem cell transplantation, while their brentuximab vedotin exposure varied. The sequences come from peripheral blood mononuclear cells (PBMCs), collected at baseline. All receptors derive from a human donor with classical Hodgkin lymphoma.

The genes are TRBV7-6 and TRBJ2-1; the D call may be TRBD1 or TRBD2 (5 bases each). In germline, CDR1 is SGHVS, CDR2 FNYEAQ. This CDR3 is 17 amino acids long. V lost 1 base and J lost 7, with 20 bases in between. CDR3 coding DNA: TGTGCCAGCAGCTTAGTGTCCGGGGAGCTCGCAGGGAATGAGCAGTTCTTC. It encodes CASSLVSGELAGNEQFF.

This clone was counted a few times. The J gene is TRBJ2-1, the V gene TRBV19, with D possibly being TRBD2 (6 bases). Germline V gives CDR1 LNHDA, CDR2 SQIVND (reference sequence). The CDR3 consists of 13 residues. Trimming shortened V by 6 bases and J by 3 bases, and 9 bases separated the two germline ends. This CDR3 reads CASRFGGYNEQFF. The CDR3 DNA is TGTGCCAGTAGATTCGGGGGCTACAATGAGCAGTTCTTC.

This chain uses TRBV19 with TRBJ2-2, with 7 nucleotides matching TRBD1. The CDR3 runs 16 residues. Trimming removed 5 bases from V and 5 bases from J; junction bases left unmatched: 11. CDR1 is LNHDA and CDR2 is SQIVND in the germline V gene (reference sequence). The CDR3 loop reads CASSARQGLGTGELFF. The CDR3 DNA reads TGTGCCAGTAGTGCTCGACAGGGTTTGGGTACCGGGGAGCTGTTTTTT.

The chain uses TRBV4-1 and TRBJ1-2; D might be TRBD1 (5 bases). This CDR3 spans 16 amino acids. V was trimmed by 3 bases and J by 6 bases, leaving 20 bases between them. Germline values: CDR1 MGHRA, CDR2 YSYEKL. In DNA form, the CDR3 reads TGCGCCAGCAGCCAGTGGACTTCGGGCCCCAGGGATGGCTACACCTTC. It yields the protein CASSQWTSGPRDGYTF.

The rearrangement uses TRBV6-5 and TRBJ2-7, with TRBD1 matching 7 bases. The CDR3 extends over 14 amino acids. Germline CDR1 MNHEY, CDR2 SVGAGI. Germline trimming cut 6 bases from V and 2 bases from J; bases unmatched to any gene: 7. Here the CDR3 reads CASRQTGWAYEQYF. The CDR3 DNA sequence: TGTGCCAGCAGGCAGACAGGGTGGGCCTACGAGCAGTACTTC.

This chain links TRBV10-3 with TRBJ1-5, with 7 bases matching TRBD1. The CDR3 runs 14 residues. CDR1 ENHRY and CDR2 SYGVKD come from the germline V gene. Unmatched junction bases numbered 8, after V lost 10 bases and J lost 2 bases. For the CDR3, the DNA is TGTGCCACGAAGGGGGCGCGGGGCAATCAGCCCCAGCATTTT. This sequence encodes CATKGARGNQPQHF.

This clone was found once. In DNA form, the CDR3 reads TGTGCCAGCAGATCACAGGGGAATGGCTACACCTTC. It codes for CASRSQGNGYTF. The J gene is TRBJ1-2, the V gene TRBV28, with TRBD1 matching 7 bases. Per the germline V gene, CDR1 is MDHEN and CDR2 is SYDVKM. With 6 bases clipped from V and 6 bases from J, the junction kept 4 bases outside the gene matches. This CDR3 has 12 amino acids.

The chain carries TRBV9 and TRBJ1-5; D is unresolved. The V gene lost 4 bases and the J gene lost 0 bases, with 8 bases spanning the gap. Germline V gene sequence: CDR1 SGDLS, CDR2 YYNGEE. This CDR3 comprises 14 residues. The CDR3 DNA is TGTGCCAGCAGCCCTGCCCTTAGCAATCAGCCCCAGCATTTT. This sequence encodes CASSPALSNQPQHF.

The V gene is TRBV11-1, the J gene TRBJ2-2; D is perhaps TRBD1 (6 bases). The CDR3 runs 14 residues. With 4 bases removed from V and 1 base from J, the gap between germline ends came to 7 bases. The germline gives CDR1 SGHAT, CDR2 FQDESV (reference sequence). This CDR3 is CASSSGQNTGELFF. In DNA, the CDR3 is TGTGCCAGCAGCTCGGGACAGAACACCGGGGAGCTGTTTTTT.

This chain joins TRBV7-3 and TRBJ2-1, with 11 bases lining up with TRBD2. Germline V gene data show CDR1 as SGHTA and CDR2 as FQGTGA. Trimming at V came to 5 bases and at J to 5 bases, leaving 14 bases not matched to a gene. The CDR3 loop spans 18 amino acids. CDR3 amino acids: CASSLRDTGLAANNEQFF. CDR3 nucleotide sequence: TGTGCCAGCAGCCTTCGTGACACGGGACTAGCGGCTAACAATGAGCAGTTCTTC.

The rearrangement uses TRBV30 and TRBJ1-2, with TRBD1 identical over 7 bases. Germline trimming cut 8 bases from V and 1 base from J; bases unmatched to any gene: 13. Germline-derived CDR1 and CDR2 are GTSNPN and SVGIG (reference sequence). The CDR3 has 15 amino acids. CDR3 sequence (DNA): TGTGCCGCCACGGACAGGAGCTTTTTTAACTATGGCTACACCTTC. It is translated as CAATDRSFFNYGYTF.

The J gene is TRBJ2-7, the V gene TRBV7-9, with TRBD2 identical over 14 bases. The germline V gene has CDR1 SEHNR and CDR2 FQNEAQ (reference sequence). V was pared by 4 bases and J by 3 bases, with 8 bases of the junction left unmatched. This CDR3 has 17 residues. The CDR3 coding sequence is TGTGCCAGCAGCTCATCCCGACTAGCGGGAGGGCTCTACGAGCAGTACTTC. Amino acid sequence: CASSSSRLAGGLYEQYF.

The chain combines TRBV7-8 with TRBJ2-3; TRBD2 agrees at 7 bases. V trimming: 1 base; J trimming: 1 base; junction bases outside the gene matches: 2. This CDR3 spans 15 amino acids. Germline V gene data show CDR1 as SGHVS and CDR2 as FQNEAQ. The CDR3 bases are TGTGCCAGCAGCTTAGGACTAGCCCGCACAGATACGCAGTATTTT. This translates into CASSLGLARTDTQYF.

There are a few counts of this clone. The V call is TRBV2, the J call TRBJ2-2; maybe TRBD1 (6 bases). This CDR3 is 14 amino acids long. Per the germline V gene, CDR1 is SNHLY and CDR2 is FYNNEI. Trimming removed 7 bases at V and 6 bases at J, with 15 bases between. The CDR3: CASMERGLSGELFF. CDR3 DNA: TGTGCCAGCATGGAAAGGGGGTTGTCCGGGGAGCTGTTTTTT. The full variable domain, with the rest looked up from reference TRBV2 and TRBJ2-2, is EPEVTQTPSHQVTQMGQEVILRCVPISNHLYFYWYRQILGQKVEFLVSFYNNEISEKSEIFDDQFSVERPDGSNFTLKIRSTKLEDSAMYFCASMERGLSGELFFGEGSRLTVL.

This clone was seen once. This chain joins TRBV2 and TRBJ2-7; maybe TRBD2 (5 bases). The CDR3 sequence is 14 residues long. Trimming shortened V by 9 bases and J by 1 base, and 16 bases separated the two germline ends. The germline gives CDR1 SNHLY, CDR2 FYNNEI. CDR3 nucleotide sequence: TGTGCCAGTAAAACGGGAATAGCTTCCTACGAGCAGTACTTC. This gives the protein CASKTGIASYEQYF.

The CDR3 coding sequence is TGCAGTGCTTCAACCGGCATCCTATACGAGCAGTACTTC. It is translated as CSASTGILYEQYF. This chain connects TRBV29-1 to TRBJ2-7; D is ambiguous. The V gene's germline CDR1 is SQVTM and CDR2 ANQGSEA. This CDR3 has 13 amino acids.

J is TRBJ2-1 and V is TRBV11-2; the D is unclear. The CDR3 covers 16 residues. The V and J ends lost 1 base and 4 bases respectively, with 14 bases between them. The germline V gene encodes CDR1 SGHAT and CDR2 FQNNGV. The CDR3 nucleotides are TGTGCCAGCAGCTTAGGAAACGAGCTCCCTTACAATGAGCAGTTCTTC. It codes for CASSLGNELPYNEQFF.

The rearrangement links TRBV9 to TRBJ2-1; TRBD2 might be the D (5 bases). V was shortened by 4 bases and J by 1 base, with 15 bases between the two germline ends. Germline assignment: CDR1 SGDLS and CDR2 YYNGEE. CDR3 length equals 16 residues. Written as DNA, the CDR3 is TGTGCCAGCAGCCCTGCCGGCGGGTCGTCCTACAATGAGCAGTTCTTC. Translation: CASSPAGGSSYNEQFF. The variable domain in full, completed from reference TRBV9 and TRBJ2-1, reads DSGVTQTPKHLITATGQRVTLRCSPRSGDLSVYWYQQSLDQGLQFLIQYYNGEERAKGNILERFSAQQFPDLHSELNLSSLELGDSALYFCASSPAGGSSYNEQFFGPGTRLTVL.

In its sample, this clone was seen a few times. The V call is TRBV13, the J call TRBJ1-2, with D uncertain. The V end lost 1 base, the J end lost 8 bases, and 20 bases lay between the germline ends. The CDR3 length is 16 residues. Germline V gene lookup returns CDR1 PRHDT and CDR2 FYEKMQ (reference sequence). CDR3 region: CASSLEASSIWVGYTF. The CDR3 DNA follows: TGTGCCAGCAGCTTAGAAGCCTCTTCCATCTGGGTCGGCTACACCTTC.

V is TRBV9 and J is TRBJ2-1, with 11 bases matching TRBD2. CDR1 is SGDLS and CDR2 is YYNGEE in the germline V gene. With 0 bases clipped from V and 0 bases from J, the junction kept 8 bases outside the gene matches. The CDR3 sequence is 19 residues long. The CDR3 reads CASSVVSSGGSASYNEQFF. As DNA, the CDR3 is TGTGCCAGCAGCGTAGTTTCTAGCGGGGGGTCTGCCTCCTACAATGAGCAGTTCTTC.